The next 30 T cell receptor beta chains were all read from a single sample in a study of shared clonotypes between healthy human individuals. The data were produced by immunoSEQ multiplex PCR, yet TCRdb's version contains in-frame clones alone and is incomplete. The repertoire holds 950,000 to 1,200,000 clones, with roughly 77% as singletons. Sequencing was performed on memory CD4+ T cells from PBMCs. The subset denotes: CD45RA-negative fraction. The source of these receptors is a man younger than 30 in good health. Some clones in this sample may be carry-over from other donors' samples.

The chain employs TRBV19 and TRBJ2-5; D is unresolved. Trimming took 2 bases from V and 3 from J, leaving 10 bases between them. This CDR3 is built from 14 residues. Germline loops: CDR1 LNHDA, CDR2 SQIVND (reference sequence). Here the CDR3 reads CASSILSGEETQYF. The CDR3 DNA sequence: TGTGCCAGTAGTATACTCTCTGGAGAAGAGACCCAGTACTTC.

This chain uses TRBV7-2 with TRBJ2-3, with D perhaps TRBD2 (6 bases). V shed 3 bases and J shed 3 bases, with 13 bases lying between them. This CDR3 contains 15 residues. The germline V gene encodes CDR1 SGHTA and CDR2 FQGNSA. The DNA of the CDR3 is TGTGCCAGCAGCTTGGTGCGGGACTTTACAGATACGCAGTATTTT. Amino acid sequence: CASSLVRDFTDTQYF.

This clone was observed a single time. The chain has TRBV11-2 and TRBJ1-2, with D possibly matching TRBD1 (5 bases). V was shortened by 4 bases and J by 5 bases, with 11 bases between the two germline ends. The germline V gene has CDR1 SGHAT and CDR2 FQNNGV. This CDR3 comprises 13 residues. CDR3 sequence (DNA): TGTGCCAGCAGCTCGCTAAGACAGTATGGCTACACCTTC. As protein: CASSSLRQYGYTF.

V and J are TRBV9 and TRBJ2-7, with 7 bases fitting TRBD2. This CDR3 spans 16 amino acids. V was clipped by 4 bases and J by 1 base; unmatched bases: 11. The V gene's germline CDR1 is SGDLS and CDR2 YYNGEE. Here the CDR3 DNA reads TGTGCCAGCAGCCCAGGTCCTAGCGGTCATTCCTACGAGCAGTACTTC. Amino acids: CASSPGPSGHSYEQYF.

CDR3 sequence: CASSLGLAGGSEQFF. The CDR3 coding sequence is TGTGCCAGCAGCTTAGGGCTAGCGGGAGGTTCTGAGCAGTTCTTC. The chain uses TRBV7-2 and TRBJ2-1, with 11 bases identical to TRBD2. The junction had 5 bases not matched to a gene; V was cut back by 1 base and J by 9 bases. The CDR3 length is 15 residues. CDR1 and CDR2 from the germline V gene are SGHTA and FQGNSA.

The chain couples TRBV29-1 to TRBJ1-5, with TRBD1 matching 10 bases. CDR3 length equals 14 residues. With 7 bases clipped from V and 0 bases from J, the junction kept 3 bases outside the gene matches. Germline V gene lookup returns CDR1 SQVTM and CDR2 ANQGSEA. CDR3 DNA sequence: TGCAGCGCCTGGACAGGGGGTAGCAATCAGCCCCAGCATTTT. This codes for CSAWTGGSNQPQHF.

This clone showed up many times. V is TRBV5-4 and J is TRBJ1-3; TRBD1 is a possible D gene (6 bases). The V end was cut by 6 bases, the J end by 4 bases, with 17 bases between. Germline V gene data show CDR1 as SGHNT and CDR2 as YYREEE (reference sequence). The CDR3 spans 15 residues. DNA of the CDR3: TGTGCCAGCATGGTTGGGGGGCCAGCAGGAAACACCATATATTTT. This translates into CASMVGGPAGNTIYF.

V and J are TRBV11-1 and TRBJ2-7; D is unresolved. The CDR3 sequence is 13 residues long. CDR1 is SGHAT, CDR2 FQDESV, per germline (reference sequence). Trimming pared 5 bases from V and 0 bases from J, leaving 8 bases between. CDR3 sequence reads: CASSGTNSYEQYF. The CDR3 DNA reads TGTGCCAGCAGCGGTACCAACTCCTACGAGCAGTACTTC.

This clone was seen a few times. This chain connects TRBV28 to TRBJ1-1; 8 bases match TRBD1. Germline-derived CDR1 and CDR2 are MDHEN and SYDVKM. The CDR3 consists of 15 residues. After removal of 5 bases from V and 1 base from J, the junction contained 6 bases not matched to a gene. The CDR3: CASSAHTGGNTEAFF. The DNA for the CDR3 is TGTGCCAGCAGTGCCCACACAGGGGGGAACACTGAAGCTTTCTTT.

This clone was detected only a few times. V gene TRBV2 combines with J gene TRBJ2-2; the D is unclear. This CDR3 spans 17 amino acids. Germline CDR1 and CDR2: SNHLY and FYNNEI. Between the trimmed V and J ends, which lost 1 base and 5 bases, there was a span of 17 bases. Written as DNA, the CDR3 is TGTGCCAGCAGTGAAGAATTAGCAGGTCTGGGGACCGGGGAGCTGTTTTTT. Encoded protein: CASSEELAGLGTGELFF.

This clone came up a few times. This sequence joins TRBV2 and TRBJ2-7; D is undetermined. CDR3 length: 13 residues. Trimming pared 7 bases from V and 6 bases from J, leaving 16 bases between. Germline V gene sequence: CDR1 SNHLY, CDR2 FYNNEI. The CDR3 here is CASKGTETVEQYF. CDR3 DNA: TGTGCCAGCAAGGGAACAGAGACGGTCGAGCAGTACTTC.

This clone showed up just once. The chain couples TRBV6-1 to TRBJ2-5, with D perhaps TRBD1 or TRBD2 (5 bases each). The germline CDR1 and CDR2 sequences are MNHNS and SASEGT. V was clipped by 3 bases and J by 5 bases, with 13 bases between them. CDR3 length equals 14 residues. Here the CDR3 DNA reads TGTGCCAGCAGTGACAGGGACCATGGGGAGACCCAGTACTTC. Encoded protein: CASSDRDHGETQYF.

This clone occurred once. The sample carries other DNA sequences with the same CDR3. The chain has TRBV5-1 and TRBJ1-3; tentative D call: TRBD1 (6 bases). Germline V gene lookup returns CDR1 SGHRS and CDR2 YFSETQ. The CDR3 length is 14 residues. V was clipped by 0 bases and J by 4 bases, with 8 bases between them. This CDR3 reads CASSLGGTGNTIYF. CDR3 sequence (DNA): TGCGCCAGCAGCTTGGGAGGGACAGGAAACACCATATATTTT.

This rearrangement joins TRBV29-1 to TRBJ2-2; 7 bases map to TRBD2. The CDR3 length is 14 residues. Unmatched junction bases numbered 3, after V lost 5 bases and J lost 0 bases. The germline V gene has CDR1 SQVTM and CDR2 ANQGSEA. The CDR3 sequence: CSVSGNANTGELFF. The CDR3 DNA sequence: TGCAGCGTTAGCGGGAACGCGAACACCGGGGAGCTGTTTTTT.

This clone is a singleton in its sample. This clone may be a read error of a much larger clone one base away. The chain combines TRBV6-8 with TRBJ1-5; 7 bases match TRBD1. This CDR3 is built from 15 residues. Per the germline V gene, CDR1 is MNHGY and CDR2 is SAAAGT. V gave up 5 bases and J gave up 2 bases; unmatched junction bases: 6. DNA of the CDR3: TGTGCCAGCAGTCTAGGACAGGTCGGCAATCAGCCCCAGCATTTT. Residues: CASSLGQVGNQPQHF.

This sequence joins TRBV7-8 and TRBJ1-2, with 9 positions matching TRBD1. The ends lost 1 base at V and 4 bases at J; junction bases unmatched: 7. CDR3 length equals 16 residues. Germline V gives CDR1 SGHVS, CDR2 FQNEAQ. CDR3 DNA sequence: TGTGCCAGCAGCTTAGGGTGGGGACAGGGAGTCTATGGCTACACCTTC. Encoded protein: CASSLGWGQGVYGYTF.

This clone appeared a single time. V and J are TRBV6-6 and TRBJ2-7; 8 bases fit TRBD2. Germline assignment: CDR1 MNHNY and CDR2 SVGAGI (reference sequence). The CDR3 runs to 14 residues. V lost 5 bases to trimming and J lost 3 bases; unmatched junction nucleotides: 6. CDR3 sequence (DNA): TGTGCCAGCAGTCGCCCGGGGGGGAGCTACGAGCAGTACTTC. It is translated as CASSRPGGSYEQYF.

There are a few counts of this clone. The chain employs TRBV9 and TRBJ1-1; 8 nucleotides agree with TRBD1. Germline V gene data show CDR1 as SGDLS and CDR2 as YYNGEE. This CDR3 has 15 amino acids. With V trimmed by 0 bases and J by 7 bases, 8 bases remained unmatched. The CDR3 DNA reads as TGTGCCAGCAGCGTAGAGACAGGGGCCCCCGGTGAAGCTTTCTTT. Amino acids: CASSVETGAPGEAFF.

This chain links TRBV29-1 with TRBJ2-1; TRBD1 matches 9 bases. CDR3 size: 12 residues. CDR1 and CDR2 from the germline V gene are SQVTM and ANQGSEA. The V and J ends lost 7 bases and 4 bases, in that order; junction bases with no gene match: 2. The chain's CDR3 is CSGTGAYNEQFF. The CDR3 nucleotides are TGCAGCGGGACAGGGGCTTACAATGAGCAGTTCTTC.

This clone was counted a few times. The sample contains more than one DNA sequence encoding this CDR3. CDR3 coding DNA: TGTGCCAGCAGCGCCCGGACAGCGAACACTGAAGCTTTCTTT. Protein: CASSARTANTEAFF. The genes are TRBV9 and TRBJ1-1; possible D gene TRBD1, 6 bases. The CDR3 covers 14 residues. Germline V gene sequence: CDR1 SGDLS, CDR2 YYNGEE. V was shortened by 3 bases and J by 1 base, with 10 bases between the two germline ends.

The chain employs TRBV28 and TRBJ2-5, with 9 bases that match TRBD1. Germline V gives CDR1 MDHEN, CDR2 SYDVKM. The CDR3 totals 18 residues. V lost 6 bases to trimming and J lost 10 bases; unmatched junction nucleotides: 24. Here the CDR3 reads CASSRVPGQGNRPGVQYF. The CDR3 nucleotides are TGTGCCAGCAGCCGAGTCCCGGGACAGGGAAACCGGCCCGGGGTCCAGTACTTC.

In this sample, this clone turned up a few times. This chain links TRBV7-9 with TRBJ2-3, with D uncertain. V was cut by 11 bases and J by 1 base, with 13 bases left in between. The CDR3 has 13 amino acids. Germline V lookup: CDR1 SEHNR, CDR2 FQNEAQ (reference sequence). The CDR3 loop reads CAGAASGTDTQYF. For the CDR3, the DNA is TGTGCCGGCGCGGCTAGTGGCACAGATACGCAGTATTTT.

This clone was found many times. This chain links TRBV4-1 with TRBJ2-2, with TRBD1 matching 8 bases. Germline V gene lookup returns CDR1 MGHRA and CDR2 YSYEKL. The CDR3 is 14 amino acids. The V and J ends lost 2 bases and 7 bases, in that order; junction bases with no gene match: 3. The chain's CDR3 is CASSQPTGVGELFF. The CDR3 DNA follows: TGCGCCAGCAGCCAACCGACAGGGGTCGGGGAGCTGTTTTTT.

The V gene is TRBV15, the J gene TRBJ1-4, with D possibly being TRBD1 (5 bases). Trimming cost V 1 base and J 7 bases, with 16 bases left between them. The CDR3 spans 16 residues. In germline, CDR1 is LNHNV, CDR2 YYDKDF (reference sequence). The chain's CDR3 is CATSRGAPPGGEKLFF. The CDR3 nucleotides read TGTGCCACCAGCAGAGGCGCGCCCCCCGGGGGTGAAAAACTGTTTTTT.

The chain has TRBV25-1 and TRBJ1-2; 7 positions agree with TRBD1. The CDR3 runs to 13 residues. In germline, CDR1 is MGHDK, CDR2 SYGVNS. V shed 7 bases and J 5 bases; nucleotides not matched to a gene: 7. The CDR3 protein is CASTWDSAYGYTF. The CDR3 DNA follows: TGTGCCAGCACGTGGGACAGTGCTTATGGCTACACCTTC.

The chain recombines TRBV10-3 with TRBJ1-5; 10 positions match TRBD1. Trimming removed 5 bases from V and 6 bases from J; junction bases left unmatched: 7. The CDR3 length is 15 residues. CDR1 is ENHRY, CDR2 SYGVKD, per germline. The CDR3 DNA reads TGTGCCATCAGTTCTGGACAGGGGGGAAGTCAGCCCCAGCATTTT. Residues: CAISSGQGGSQPQHF.

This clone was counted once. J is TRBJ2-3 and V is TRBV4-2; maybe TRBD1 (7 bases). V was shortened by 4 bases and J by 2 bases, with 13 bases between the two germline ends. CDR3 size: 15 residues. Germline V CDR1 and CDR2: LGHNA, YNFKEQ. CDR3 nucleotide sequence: TGTGCCAGCAGCCGCGGGACAGCCGACACAGATACGCAGTATTTT. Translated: CASSRGTADTDTQYF.

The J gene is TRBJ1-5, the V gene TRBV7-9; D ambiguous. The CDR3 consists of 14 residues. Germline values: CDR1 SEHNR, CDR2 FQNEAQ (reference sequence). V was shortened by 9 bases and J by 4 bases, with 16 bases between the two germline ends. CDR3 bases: TGTGCCAGAAATATTCGAGGAATAAATCAGCCCCAGCATTTT. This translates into CARNIRGINQPQHF.

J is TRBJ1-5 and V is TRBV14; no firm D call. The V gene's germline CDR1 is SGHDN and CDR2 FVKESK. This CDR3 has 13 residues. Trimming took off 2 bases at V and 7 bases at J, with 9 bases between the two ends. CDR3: CASSQYWGQPQHF. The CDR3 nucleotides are TGTGCCAGCAGCCAATATTGGGGACAGCCCCAGCATTTT.

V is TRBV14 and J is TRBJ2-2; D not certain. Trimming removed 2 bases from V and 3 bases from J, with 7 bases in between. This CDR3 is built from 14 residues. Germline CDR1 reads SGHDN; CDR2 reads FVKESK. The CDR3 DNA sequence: TGTGCCAGCAGCCAAAAAATGTACACCGGGGAGCTGTTTTTT. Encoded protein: CASSQKMYTGELFF.